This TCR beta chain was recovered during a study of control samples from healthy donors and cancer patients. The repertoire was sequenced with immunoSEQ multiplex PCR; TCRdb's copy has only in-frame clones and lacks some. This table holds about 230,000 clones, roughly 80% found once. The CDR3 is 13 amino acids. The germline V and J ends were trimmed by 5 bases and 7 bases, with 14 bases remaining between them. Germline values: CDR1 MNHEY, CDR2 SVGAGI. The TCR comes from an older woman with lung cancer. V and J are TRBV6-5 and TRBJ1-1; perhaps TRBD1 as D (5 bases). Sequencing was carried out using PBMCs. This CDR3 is CASSPRGADEAFF. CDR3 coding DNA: TGTGCCAGCAGTCCTCGAGGGGCTGATGAAGCTTTCTTT.